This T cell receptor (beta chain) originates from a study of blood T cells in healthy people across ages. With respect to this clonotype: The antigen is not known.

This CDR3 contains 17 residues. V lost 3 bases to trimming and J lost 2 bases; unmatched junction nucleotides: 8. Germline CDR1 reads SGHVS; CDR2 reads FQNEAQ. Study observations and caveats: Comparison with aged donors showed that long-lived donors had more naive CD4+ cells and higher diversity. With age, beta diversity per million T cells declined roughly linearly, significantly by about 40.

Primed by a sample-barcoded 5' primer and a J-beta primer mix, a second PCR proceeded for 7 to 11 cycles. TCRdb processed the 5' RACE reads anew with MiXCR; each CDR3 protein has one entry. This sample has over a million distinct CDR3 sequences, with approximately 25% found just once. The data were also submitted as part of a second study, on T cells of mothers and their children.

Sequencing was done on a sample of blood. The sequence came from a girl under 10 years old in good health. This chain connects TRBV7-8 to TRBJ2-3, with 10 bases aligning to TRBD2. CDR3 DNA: TGTGCCAGCAGCTTCCACCAACTAGCGGGGACCACAGATACGCAGTATTTT. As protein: CASSFHQLAGTTDTQYF.